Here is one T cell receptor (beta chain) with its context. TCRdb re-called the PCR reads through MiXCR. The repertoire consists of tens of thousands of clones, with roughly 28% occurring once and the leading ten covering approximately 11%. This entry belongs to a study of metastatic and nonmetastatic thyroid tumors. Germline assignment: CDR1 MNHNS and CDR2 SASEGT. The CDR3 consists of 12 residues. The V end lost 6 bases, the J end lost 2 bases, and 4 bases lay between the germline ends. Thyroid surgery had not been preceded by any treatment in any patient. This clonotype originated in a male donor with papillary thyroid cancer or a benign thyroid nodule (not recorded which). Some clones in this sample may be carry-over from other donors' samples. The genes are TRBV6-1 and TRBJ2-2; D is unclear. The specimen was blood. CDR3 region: CASSPNTGELFF. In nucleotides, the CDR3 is TGTGCCAGCAGCCCTAACACCGGGGAGCTGTTTTTT.